The clone carrying this TCR beta chain was seen many times. Its cognate antigen is unknown. These data belong to a study of shared clonotypes between healthy human individuals. Study results and caveats: Relative to memory subsets, naive subsets generally showed larger estimated richness.

Assay used: immunoSEQ multiplex PCR; TCRdb lists only in-frame clones, some missing. The data show around 700,000 clones, about two thirds seen once. The sequence derives from a woman in her 30s in good health. Sequences were obtained from memory CD4+ T cells sorted from blood. Subset described: CD45RA-negative fraction.

Written as DNA, the CDR3 is TGTGCCAGCAGTTTTGTCCATCGGCCCCCCCAACTAGCGGGAGGGCCGGCTAGCACAGATACGCAGTATTTT. As protein: CASSFVHRPPQLAGGPASTDTQYF. The chain carries TRBV28 and TRBJ2-3; 13 bases agree with TRBD2. CDR1 is MDHEN and CDR2 is SYDVKM in the germline V gene. V was clipped by 3 bases and J by 0 bases; unmatched bases: 24. The CDR3 sequence is 24 residues long.